A single sample is the source of the 8 T cell receptor beta chains below, sequenced in a study of cytomegalovirus exposure and HLA in healthy donors. PCR was performed using 60 Vbeta and 13 Jbeta primers. Data came from immunoSEQ multiplex PCR; TCRdb stores just in-frame clones and leaves some out. Of over 200,000 clones in the sample, over 65% are singletons; the top ten hold less than 3.5%. Sequenced input: PBMCs. The receptors originated from a woman aged 55-69 years in good health and CMV-seropositive.

J is TRBJ2-2 and V is TRBV28; perhaps TRBD1 as D (5 bases). V shed 6 bases and J shed 6 bases, with 11 bases lying between them. The germline V gene encodes CDR1 MDHEN and CDR2 SYDVKM. This CDR3 region has 13 residues. The CDR3 region has the DNA TGTGCCAGCAGAGATACAGGAGCCGGGGAGCTGTTTTTT. It specifies CASRDTGAGELFF.

This clone was detected a few times. The chain is built from TRBV29-1 and TRBJ1-2, with 9 bases aligning to TRBD1. V trimming: 3 bases; J trimming: 5 bases; junction bases outside the gene matches: 1. The CDR3 is 12 residues long. The germline CDR1 and CDR2 sequences are SQVTM and ANQGSEA. The CDR3 loop reads CSVEGQGYGYTF. The DNA of the CDR3 is TGCAGCGTTGAGGGACAGGGATATGGCTACACCTTC.

CDR3 nucleotides: TGTGCCAGCAGTTACATTAGCACCGGGGAGGGTGAGACCCAGTACTTC. Translated, it gives CASSYISTGEGETQYF. The V gene is TRBV6-6, the J gene TRBJ2-5; 7 bases are shared with TRBD2. Trimming at V came to 2 bases and at J to 5 bases, leaving 11 bases not matched to a gene. Germline V lookup: CDR1 MNHNY, CDR2 SVGAGI (reference sequence). This CDR3 contains 16 residues.

V is TRBV2 and J is TRBJ2-3; D is undetermined. The CDR3 spans 12 residues. CDR1 and CDR2 from the germline V gene are SNHLY and FYNNEI. Deletions cut 9 bases from V and 1 base from J, with 8 bases between. CDR3 in DNA: TGTGCCAGTAAACTGCGCACAGATACGCAGTATTTT. This gives the protein CASKLRTDTQYF.

The gene calls are TRBV7-2 and TRBJ2-7; TRBD1 is a possible D gene (6 bases). The germline V gene encodes CDR1 SGHTA and CDR2 FQGNSA. V shed 5 bases and J shed 5 bases, with 13 bases lying between them. This CDR3 is built from 13 residues. The CDR3 loop is CASSLQGTHEQYF. CDR3 nucleotides: TGTGCCAGCAGCCTACAGGGAACCCACGAGCAGTACTTC.

The chain has TRBV7-8 and TRBJ1-2; D is undetermined. CDR3 length: 13 amino acids. V shed 2 bases and J shed 8 bases, with 12 bases lying between them. Germline V gene sequence: CDR1 SGHVS, CDR2 FQNEAQ. The CDR3 protein is CASSLSGGEGYTF. CDR3 in DNA: TGTGCCAGCAGCTTAAGCGGCGGTGAGGGCTACACCTTC.

CDR3 loop: CASSQDFSNQPQHF. CDR3 nucleotides: TGCGCCAGCAGCCAAGATTTCTCCAATCAGCCCCAGCATTTT. This chain links TRBV4-3 with TRBJ1-5; D remains ambiguous. The CDR3 covers 14 residues. Per germline, CDR1 LGHNA and CDR2 YSLEER. V was cut by 0 bases and J by 3 bases, with 6 bases left in between.

In this sample, this clone turned up a few times. The genes are TRBV4-3 and TRBJ1-1; possibly TRBD1 for D (6 bases). Germline V gene lookup returns CDR1 LGHNA and CDR2 YSLEER. Between the trimmed V and J ends, which lost 5 bases and 5 bases, there was a span of 18 bases. The length of the CDR3 is 15 residues. The DNA of the CDR3 is TGCGCCAGCAGCTCGACCCCAGGGGTTGGGACTGAAGCTTTCTTT. It specifies CASSSTPGVGTEAFF.